Below are 20 T cell receptor beta chains sequenced from a single sample in a study of blood T cell repertoires in COVID-19. Libraries were prepared by immunoSEQ multiplex PCR; TCRdb keeps only in-frame clonotypes and omits some of them. Of approximately 52,000 clones detected, more than 85% appear once; the ten largest clones hold less than 7.5%. The source material was peripheral blood. The source is a man aged 50-59 years with active COVID-19.

This chain joins TRBV25-1 and TRBJ2-4; TRBD1 matches 10 bases. CDR1 and CDR2 (germline): MGHDK, SYGVNS. The V gene end was trimmed by 6 bases and the J gene end by 1 base; junction bases not matched to a gene: 6. The length of the CDR3 is 16 residues. The CDR3 sequence: CASSVSGQGAKNIQYF. CDR3 nucleotide sequence: TGTGCCAGCAGCGTATCGGGACAGGGGGCCAAAAACATTCAGTACTTC. Looking up the rest from reference TRBV25-1 and TRBJ2-4 gives the full variable domain: EADIYQTPRYLVIGTGKKITLECSQTMGHDKMYWYQQDPGMELHLIHYSYGVNSTEKGDLSSESTVSRIRTEHFPLTLESARPSHTSQYLCASSVSGQGAKNIQYFGAGTRLSVL.

This rearrangement joins TRBV7-6 to TRBJ2-7, with 9 bases fitting TRBD1. V dropped 5 bases and J dropped 4; count of bases not matched to a gene: 9. Germline CDR1 SGHVS, CDR2 FNYEAQ. There are 15 residues in the CDR3. CDR3 nucleotide sequence: TGTGCCAGCAGCCATGAGGGGACAGGGATGTACGAGCAGTACTTC. It encodes CASSHEGTGMYEQYF.

This rearrangement joins TRBV15 to TRBJ2-7, with 11 bases lining up with TRBD1. Losses at the gene ends were 5 bases for V and 4 bases for J; bases not matched to a gene: 4. The CDR3 covers 14 residues. Germline CDR1 is LNHNV and CDR2 is YYDKDF (reference sequence). The DNA for the CDR3 is TGTGCCACCAGCCCGGGACAGGGGGTTTACGAGCAGTACTTC. This sequence encodes CATSPGQGVYEQYF.

The chain employs TRBV6-4 and TRBJ2-1; 8 bases match TRBD1. Germline trimming cut 5 bases from V and 7 bases from J; bases unmatched to any gene: 7. The CDR3 spans 14 residues. Per the germline V gene, CDR1 is MRHNA and CDR2 is SNTAGT. Written as DNA, the CDR3 is TGTGCCAGCAGTACCTCTTGGACAGGGAATGAGCAGTTCTTC. The encoded protein is CASSTSWTGNEQFF.

V is TRBV18 and J is TRBJ1-3, with D unclear. Per the germline V gene, CDR1 is KGHSH and CDR2 is LQKENI. The CDR3 runs to 15 residues. Trimming shortened V by 3 bases and J by 2 bases, and 11 bases separated the two germline ends. This CDR3 is CASSPPGFTGNTIYF. CDR3 sequence (DNA): TGTGCCAGCTCACCGCCGGGATTTACTGGAAACACCATATATTTT.

The rearrangement joins TRBV7-2 to TRBJ2-2; 7 bases align to TRBD1. The V and J ends lost 2 bases and 0 bases, in that order; junction bases with no gene match: 0. This CDR3 has 15 residues. CDR1 SGHTA and CDR2 FQGNSA come from the germline V gene. CDR3 DNA sequence: TGTGCCAGCAGCTTACAGGGGGCGAACACCGGGGAGCTGTTTTTT. It specifies CASSLQGANTGELFF.

The chain couples TRBV19 to TRBJ2-7; weak D call: TRBD2 (5 bases). Germline V gives CDR1 LNHDA, CDR2 SQIVND (reference sequence). The V and J ends lost 5 bases and 0 bases respectively, with 11 bases between them. This CDR3 spans 14 amino acids. CDR3 DNA sequence: TGTGCCAGTAGTGCCGGACTCCTCTCCTACGAGCAGTACTTC. It yields the protein CASSAGLLSYEQYF.

This chain joins TRBV19 and TRBJ2-7; TRBD2 agrees at 7 bases. This CDR3 is built from 15 residues. J was trimmed by 5 bases and V by 3 bases; bases with no gene match: 10. Germline CDR1 reads LNHDA; CDR2 reads SQIVND (reference sequence). The CDR3 nucleotides read TGTGCCAGTAGTATTATGGCGGGAGCAGGGCACGAGCAGTACTTC. As protein: CASSIMAGAGHEQYF.

The chain couples TRBV3-1 (or the pseudogene TRBV3-2) to TRBJ1-2; D not resolved. Trimming cost V 1 base and J 2 bases, with 2 bases left between them. The length of the CDR3 is 12 residues. Per germline, CDR1 LGHDT and CDR2 YNNKEL (reference sequence). The CDR3 DNA is TGTGCCAGCAGCCAAGCGAACTATGGCTACACCTTC. Translating gives CASSQANYGYTF.

The V gene is TRBV19, the J gene TRBJ1-1; D is uncertain. The CDR3 runs 12 residues. Trimming took 3 bases from V and 4 from J, leaving 6 bases between them. CDR1 LNHDA and CDR2 SQIVND come from the germline V gene (reference sequence). Here the CDR3 DNA reads TGTGCCAGTAGTATTGCGCGCACTGAAGCTTTCTTT. It encodes CASSIARTEAFF. The full variable domain, rest sourced from reference TRBV19 and TRBJ1-1, is DGGITQSPKYLFRKEGQNVTLSCEQNLNHDAMYWYRQDPGQGLRLIYYSQIVNDFQKGDIAEGYSVSREKKESFPLTVTSAQKNPTAFYLCASSIARTEAFFGQGTRLTVV.

V gene TRBV30 combines with J gene TRBJ1-3, with D unclear. Germline V gives CDR1 GTSNPN, CDR2 SVGIG (reference sequence). V was cut by 4 bases and J by 0 bases, with 10 bases left in between. The length of the CDR3 is 14 residues. For the CDR3, the DNA is TGTGCCTGGAACGGACTGCGCTCTGGAAACACCATATATTTT. This sequence encodes CAWNGLRSGNTIYF. The variable domain in full, completed from reference TRBV30 and TRBJ1-3, reads SQTIHQWPATLVQPVGSPLSLECTVEGTSNPNLYWYRQAAGRGLQLLFYSVGIGQISSEVPQNLSASRPQDRQFILSSKKLLLSDSGFYLCAWNGLRSGNTIYFGEGSWLTVV.

The V call is TRBV7-9, the J call TRBJ1-5; 10 bases match TRBD1. Looked up from germline, CDR1 is SEHNR and CDR2 is FQNEAQ (reference sequence). The CDR3 spans 17 residues. With 5 bases clipped from V and 3 bases from J, the junction kept 10 bases outside the gene matches. The CDR3 nucleotides are TGTGCCAGCAGCCGATGGACAGGGGGATTAAACAATCAGCCCCAGCATTTT. Encoded protein: CASSRWTGGLNNQPQHF.

The genes are TRBV6-1 and TRBJ2-7, with 7 bases identical to TRBD2. CDR1 is MNHNS, CDR2 SASEGT, per germline. The CDR3 extends over 12 amino acids. With V trimmed by 3 bases and J by 7 bases, 3 bases remained unmatched. CDR3 sequence (DNA): TGTGCCAGCAGTGATTTCGGGGGGGAGCAGTACTTC. It specifies CASSDFGGEQYF.

This sequence joins TRBV19 and TRBJ2-2; TRBD2 matches 7 bases. Germline values: CDR1 LNHDA, CDR2 SQIVND (reference sequence). Losses at the gene ends were 11 bases for V and 8 bases for J; bases not matched to a gene: 11. The CDR3 consists of 13 residues. For the CDR3, the DNA is TGTGCCTGCACGACTAGCTTGACTGGGGAGCTGTTTTTT. Translating gives CACTTSLTGELFF.

The J gene is TRBJ1-6, the V gene TRBV9; D is uncertain. Trimming cost V 0 bases and J 9 bases, with 10 bases left between them. Germline CDR1 reads SGDLS; CDR2 reads YYNGEE. CDR3 length equals 14 residues. For the CDR3, the DNA is TGTGCCAGCAGCGTAGGGCCCCAGTTTTCACCCCTCCACTTT. Translated: CASSVGPQFSPLHF.

The chain uses TRBV3-1 (or the pseudogene TRBV3-2) and TRBJ1-6; 7 bases map to TRBD1. The CDR3 spans 16 residues. CDR1 is LGHDT and CDR2 is YNNKEL in the germline V gene (reference sequence). Losses at the gene ends were 3 bases for V and 9 bases for J; bases not matched to a gene: 11. DNA of the CDR3: TGTGCCAGCAGCCAGAGGACAGGAACGTTTACTTCACCCCTCCACTTT. Its protein is CASSQRTGTFTSPLHF.

V is TRBV7-2 and J is TRBJ2-3; 13 bases match TRBD2. Trimming at V came to 4 bases and at J to 1 base, leaving 8 bases not matched to a gene. CDR1 and CDR2 (germline): SGHTA, FQGNSA. The CDR3 length is 18 residues. CDR3 amino acids: CASSSGLAGVRRTDTQYF. The CDR3, as DNA: TGTGCCAGCAGCTCAGGACTAGCGGGGGTGCGTCGCACAGATACGCAGTATTTT.

The chain is built from TRBV5-1 and TRBJ2-5; D possibly corresponds to TRBD2 (7 bases). The CDR3 runs to 14 residues. V was trimmed by 7 bases and J by 2 bases, leaving 15 bases between them. CDR1 is SGHRS, CDR2 YFSETQ, per germline. The CDR3 reads CASGEGGAQETQYF. The CDR3 nucleotides are TGCGCCAGCGGGGAAGGGGGGGCTCAAGAGACCCAGTACTTC.

The chain links TRBV5-1 to TRBJ1-2; 8 bases map to TRBD1. Germline V gene data show CDR1 as SGHRS and CDR2 as YFSETQ. CDR3 length: 15 residues. V gave up 0 bases and J gave up 4 bases; unmatched junction bases: 5. CDR3: CASSLDGQGLYGYTF. DNA of the CDR3: TGCGCCAGCAGCTTGGATGGACAGGGCCTCTATGGCTACACCTTC. Using reference TRBV5-1 and TRBJ1-2 for the parts outside the CDR3, the full variable domain is KAGVTQTPRYLIKTRGQQVTLSCSPISGHRSVSWYQQTPGQGLQFLFEYFSETQRNKGNFPGRFSGRQFSNSRSEMNVSTLELGDSALYLCASSLDGQGLYGYTFGSGTRLTVV.

V gene TRBV6-6 combines with J gene TRBJ2-1; TRBD2 matches 11 bases. The CDR3 is 16 residues long. Germline V CDR1 and CDR2: MNHNY, SVGAGI (reference sequence). Germline trimming cut 2 bases from V and 7 bases from J; bases unmatched to any gene: 7. CDR3 protein: CASSYPGLAAENEQFF. DNA of the CDR3: TGTGCCAGCAGTTACCCGGGACTAGCGGCGGAGAATGAGCAGTTCTTC.